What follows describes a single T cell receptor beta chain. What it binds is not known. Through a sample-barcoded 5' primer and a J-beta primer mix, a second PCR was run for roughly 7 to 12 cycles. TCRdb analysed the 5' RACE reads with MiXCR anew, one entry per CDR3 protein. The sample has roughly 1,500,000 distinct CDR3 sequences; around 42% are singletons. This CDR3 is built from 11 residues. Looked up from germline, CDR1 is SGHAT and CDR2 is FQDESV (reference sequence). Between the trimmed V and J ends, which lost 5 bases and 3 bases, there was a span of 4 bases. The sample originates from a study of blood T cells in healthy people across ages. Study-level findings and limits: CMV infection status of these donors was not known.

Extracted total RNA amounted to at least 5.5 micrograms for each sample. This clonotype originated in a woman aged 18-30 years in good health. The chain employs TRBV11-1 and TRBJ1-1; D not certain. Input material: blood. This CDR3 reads CASSRHTEAFF. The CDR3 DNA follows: TGTGCCAGCAGCAGGCACACTGAAGCTTTCTTT.